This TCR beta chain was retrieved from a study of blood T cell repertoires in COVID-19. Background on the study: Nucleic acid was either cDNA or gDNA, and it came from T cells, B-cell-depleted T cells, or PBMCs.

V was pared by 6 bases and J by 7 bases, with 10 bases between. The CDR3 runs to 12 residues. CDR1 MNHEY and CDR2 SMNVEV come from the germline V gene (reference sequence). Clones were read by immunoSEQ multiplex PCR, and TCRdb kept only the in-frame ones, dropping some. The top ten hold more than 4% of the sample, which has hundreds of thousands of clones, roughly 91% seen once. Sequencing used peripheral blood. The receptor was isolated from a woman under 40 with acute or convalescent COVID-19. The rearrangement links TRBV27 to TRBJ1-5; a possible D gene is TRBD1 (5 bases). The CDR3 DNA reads TGTGCCAGCAGGACGGGGGTCCAGCCCCAGCATTTT. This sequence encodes CASRTGVQPQHF.